This T cell receptor beta chain emerged from a study of CD8 T cells in Susac syndrome (dated by TCRdb to about 2019). Background on the whole study: Whether CD8+ T cell activation and differentiation in Susac syndrome was antigen driven was tested using repertoire sequencing. General findings and caveats noted by the study authors: The TCR sequencing and HLA analysis was acknowledged to have included a relatively small number of individuals.

From the cysteine through the phenylalanine, the CDR3 covers 18 amino acids. The read is trimmed to its CDR3 DNA, 54 bases read in frame from base 1. Germline trimming: 2 bases from V, 7 bases from J; junction bases outside gene matches: 14. For CDR1 and CDR2, the germline V gene (reference sequence) lists DFQATT and SNEGSKA. RNA was extracted using the RNeasy kit, and roughly 0.5 to 1 microgram was reverse transcribed with random hexamers. TCR beta CDR3 regions were amplified with the immunoSEQ multiplex PCR assay covering 54 Vbeta and 13 Jbeta segments. PCR amplification bias was corrected by using a synthetic template baseline for primer optimization and computational correction. The paper's data handling went like this. Reads were assigned to V, D and J genes according to IMGT and analyzed in immunoSEQ Analyzer, with only productive sequences retained. Clonality was calculated as one minus the Shannon entropy normalized by log2 of the number of productive unique sequences. Public and private clones were assessed among the 100 most prevalent clones of each patient and control. Susac-specific clones were defined as absent from healthy and MS cohorts, 850 to 1,300 published viral clones and other ImmuneACCESS disease sequences. TCRdb itself trimmed the public reads at Q25 with fastp, ran MiXCR and retained productive beta chains. Rows are combined by CDR3 protein, so each entry shows the most common genes and DNA. Here the V and J calls rest on TCRdb's processing, not on the authors' analysis. The sample includes about 160,000 distinct CDR3 sequences, with around 93% observed a single time. The ten top clones hold more than 0.13% of the sample.

Note on this clonotype: Its recognized antigen is unknown. It has no much larger one-base neighbor in the sample; base qualities were not kept.

High-throughput TCR beta sequencing profiled peripheral blood CD8+ and CD4+ T cells from healthy donors, Susac syndrome patients and multiple sclerosis patients. Healthy donors were age- and sex-matched controls. Bulk CD8+ and CD4+ T cells were purified by magnetic negative isolation, whereas CD8+ TEMRA cells were enriched by FACS. Blood was drawn into EDTA tubes, processed within 24 hours, and PBMCs were isolated by density gradient centrifugation. PBMCs intended for TCR sequencing were cryopreserved in liquid nitrogen and thawed later in a water bath at 37 degrees C. Purity of sorted or isolated CD4+, CD8+ and CD8+ TEMRA cells was at least 90%.

This chain joins TRBV20-1 to TRBJ2-2, with 12 bases in between that match TRBD2. Material for sequencing was CD4+ T cells from PBMCs. The receptor was derived from a human donor in good health. The nucleotide sequence is TGCAGTGCTAGACCCCTCCGCCTAGCGGGGGGGCGTAACGGGGAGCTGTTTTTT. The resulting protein is CSARPLRLAGGRNGELFF.